Following are 27 T cell receptor beta chains from one sample sequenced in a study of memory CD4+ T cells and cytomegalovirus serostatus. The sort gate was single viable CD3+CD4+CD8-CD45RO+ cells for memory CD4+ T cells. Using immunoSEQ multiplex PCR, the repertoire was profiled, and TCRdb retains in-frame clones only, with some absent. This table holds 75,000 to 90,000 clones, around 80% found once. Sequencing input: memory CD4+ T cells from blood. The receptors here all came from an adult in good health and CMV-seronegative.

The chain has TRBV9 and TRBJ2-1; TRBD2 matches 11 bases. The CDR3 is made up of 17 amino acids. Germline V lookup: CDR1 SGDLS, CDR2 YYNGEE. V shed 0 bases, J shed 6 bases, and the junction held 8 bases outside the gene matches. The CDR3 spells CASSVAVGTSGTNEQFF. CDR3 DNA sequence: TGTGCCAGCAGCGTAGCTGTGGGGACTAGCGGTACCAATGAGCAGTTCTTC.

This sequence joins TRBV6-1 and TRBJ1-4; the match to TRBD1 covers 9 bases. The trim removed 5 bases at V and 7 bases at J, leaving 8 bases unmatched. Germline V lookup: CDR1 MNHNS, CDR2 SASEGT. The CDR3 runs to 15 residues. DNA for the CDR3: TGTGCCAGCAGTAAAACCAACAGGGGGCCTGAAAAACTGTTTTTT. Encoded protein: CASSKTNRGPEKLFF.

The V gene is TRBV10-3, the J gene TRBJ1-2; TRBD1 matches at 9 bases. Germline values: CDR1 ENHRY, CDR2 SYGVKD. This CDR3 has 13 residues. The trim removed 4 bases at V and 11 bases at J, leaving 8 bases unmatched. CDR3 bases: TGTGCCATCAGTGCCTCGGACAGGGGTCGATACACCTTC. Translated, it gives CAISASDRGRYTF.

The chain uses TRBV7-9 and TRBJ2-2; TRBD1 might be the D (5 bases). The CDR3 runs to 15 residues. Germline V lookup: CDR1 SEHNR, CDR2 FQNEAQ (reference sequence). The V and J ends lost 2 bases and 0 bases respectively, with 7 bases between them. CDR3: CASSLSQANTGELFF. The CDR3 nucleotides read TGTGCCAGCAGCTTATCACAGGCGAACACCGGGGAGCTGTTTTTT.

This rearrangement joins TRBV29-1 to TRBJ1-1, with 8 bases identical to TRBD1. V was pared by 4 bases and J by 4 bases, with 5 bases of the junction left unmatched. The CDR3 is 13 residues long. The germline CDR1 and CDR2 sequences are SQVTM and ANQGSEA. The CDR3: CSVARTGRTEAFF. DNA of the CDR3: TGCAGCGTTGCGCGGACAGGGCGCACTGAAGCTTTCTTT.

The chain joins TRBV7-9 to TRBJ1-2; TRBD1 matches at 8 bases. Germline V gives CDR1 SEHNR, CDR2 FQNEAQ (reference sequence). CDR3 length: 12 residues. With V trimmed by 5 bases and J by 12 bases, 8 bases remained unmatched. The CDR3 reads CASSRSQGAHTF. CDR3 bases: TGTGCCAGCAGCCGTTCCCAGGGGGCGCACACCTTC.

The J gene is TRBJ1-2, the V gene TRBV5-1; D is possibly TRBD1 (6 bases). Germline CDR1 and CDR2: SGHRS and YFSETQ. This CDR3 comprises 15 residues. Trimming shortened V by 0 bases and J by 2 bases, and 11 bases separated the two germline ends. CDR3 in amino acids: CASSLVLDSNYGYTF. CDR3 DNA: TGCGCCAGCAGCTTGGTTTTGGACAGCAACTATGGCTACACCTTC.

V usage is TRBV5-1 and J usage is TRBJ2-7; 10 positions match TRBD1. Per germline, CDR1 SGHRS and CDR2 YFSETQ. The ends lost 2 bases at V and 4 bases at J; junction bases unmatched: 6. The CDR3 consists of 15 residues. The CDR3 here is CASSFEDRGGYEQYF. The CDR3 DNA sequence: TGCGCCAGCAGCTTTGAGGACAGGGGGGGATACGAGCAGTACTTC.

CDR3 bases: TGTGCCAGCAGCAATACAGGGGTTAACACTGAAGCTTTCTTT. Protein sequence: CASSNTGVNTEAFF. The chain uses TRBV11-2 and TRBJ1-1; TRBD1 matches 7 bases. The ends lost 5 bases at V and 2 bases at J; junction bases unmatched: 5. This CDR3 contains 14 residues. Per the germline V gene, CDR1 is SGHAT and CDR2 is FQNNGV.

The chain combines TRBV28 with TRBJ1-2; 10 bases match TRBD1. V shed 3 bases, J shed 7 bases, and the junction held 2 bases outside the gene matches. Germline V CDR1 and CDR2: MDHEN, SYDVKM. The CDR3 runs to 13 residues. CDR3: CASSFGTGVGYTF. The DNA for the CDR3 is TGTGCCAGCAGTTTTGGGACAGGGGTTGGCTACACCTTC.

V is TRBV18 and J is TRBJ1-2, with D perhaps TRBD1 (5 bases). Between the trimmed V and J ends, which lost 6 bases and 4 bases, there was a span of 15 bases. CDR1 is KGHSH and CDR2 is LQKENI in the germline V gene. This CDR3 has 14 residues. CDR3 DNA sequence: TGTGCCAGCTCCGTAGGGACGGGGGGCTATGGCTACACCTTC. Amino acids: CASSVGTGGYGYTF.

The gene calls are TRBV7-9 and TRBJ1-3; D not resolved. The CDR3 length is 14 residues. CDR1 and CDR2 (germline): SEHNR, FQNEAQ (reference sequence). V was shortened by 2 bases and J by 1 base, with 6 bases between the two germline ends. The CDR3 nucleotides are TGTGCCAGCAGCTTAATACAGTCTGGAAACACCATATATTTT. Translated, it gives CASSLIQSGNTIYF. The full variable domain, rest sourced from reference TRBV7-9 and TRBJ1-3, is DTGVSQNPRHKITKRGQNVTFRCDPISEHNRLYWYRQTLGQGPEFLTYFQNEAQLEKSRLLSDRFSAERPKGSFSTLEIQRTEQGDSAMYLCASSLIQSGNTIYFGEGSWLTVV.

The table lists this clone with a count of one. V usage is TRBV6-5 and J usage is TRBJ2-7; 7 nucleotides match TRBD1. V shed 0 bases and J 2 bases; nucleotides not matched to a gene: 7. The CDR3 extends over 16 amino acids. The germline gives CDR1 MNHEY, CDR2 SVGAGI. CDR3 sequence: CASSYSRTGLPYEQYF. Here the CDR3 DNA reads TGTGCCAGCAGTTACTCTCGGACAGGCCTCCCCTACGAGCAGTACTTC.

The genes are TRBV7-2 and TRBJ1-4; 7 nucleotides match TRBD1. Trimming took 5 bases from V and 5 from J; bases not matched to a gene: 2. The CDR3 consists of 13 residues. The germline CDR1 and CDR2 sequences are SGHTA and FQGNSA. The CDR3, as DNA: TGTGCCAGCAGCAGGGACAGAAATGAAAAACTGTTTTTT. It encodes CASSRDRNEKLFF.

This clone has a single count. At one end the junction does not follow the germline gene, possibly because of a read error. This rearrangement joins TRBV6-5 to TRBJ2-3; D gene unclear. The germline gives CDR1 MNHEY, CDR2 SVGAGI. This CDR3 has 16 amino acids. This CDR3 is CASSYYPSASTDTQYF. The CDR3 coding sequence is TGTGCCAGCAGCTACTACCCGAGTGCTAGCACAGATACGCAGTATTTT.

The V gene is TRBV5-6, the J gene TRBJ2-4; 12 bases line up with TRBD2. The V gene end was trimmed by 3 bases and the J gene end by 11 bases; junction bases not matched to a gene: 9. This CDR3 is 15 amino acids long. The V gene's germline CDR1 is SGHDT and CDR2 YYEEEE. The CDR3 bases are TGTGCCAGCAGCTCGACTAGCGGGGGTCTGTTGCTTCAGTACTTC. It codes for CASSSTSGGLLLQYF.

This chain connects TRBV20-1 to TRBJ1-2; D unclear. The CDR3 sequence is 10 residues long. The germline V gene has CDR1 DFQATT and CDR2 SNEGSKA (reference sequence). V was cut by 6 bases and J by 6 bases, with 8 bases left in between. The CDR3 region has the DNA TGCAGTGCCCCTGGTAATGGCTACACCTTC. Translating it yields CSAPGNGYTF.

V usage is TRBV7-2 and J usage is TRBJ1-1, with 7 nucleotides matching TRBD1. The ends lost 5 bases at V and 0 bases at J; junction bases unmatched: 9. The V gene's germline CDR1 is SGHTA and CDR2 FQGNSA. The CDR3 spans 16 residues. CDR3 coding DNA: TGTGCCAGCAGCCCACAAGCGGGACAGATGAACACTGAAGCTTTCTTT. It specifies CASSPQAGQMNTEAFF.

This clone was observed a handful of times. The V and J genes are TRBV29-1 and TRBJ2-2; 8 bases map to TRBD2. This CDR3 spans 14 amino acids. J lost 4 bases, V lost 7 bases, and 8 bases had no gene match. The germline gives CDR1 SQVTM, CDR2 ANQGSEA. CDR3 sequence: CSARGGLGTGELFF. CDR3 DNA: TGCAGCGCACGGGGGGGCCTGGGCACCGGGGAGCTGTTTTTT.

This clone was seen only a few times. The chain is built from TRBV5-6 and TRBJ2-7, with D perhaps matching TRBD1 or TRBD2 (6 bases each). V lost 3 bases and J 1 base, leaving 14 bases between the germline ends. CDR1 and CDR2 (germline): SGHDT, YYEEEE. The CDR3 sequence is 15 residues long. The CDR3: CASSSWGDISYEQYF. As DNA, the CDR3 is TGTGCCAGCAGCTCGTGGGGGGACATTTCCTACGAGCAGTACTTC.

The chain carries TRBV23-1 and TRBJ1-2; tentative D call: TRBD1 (6 bases). TRBV23-1 counts as an open reading frame of uncertain function. The length of the CDR3 is 14 residues. V lost 0 bases to trimming and J lost 4 bases, with 9 bases between them. Here the CDR3 reads CASSQSIRGYGYTF. The CDR3 DNA reads as TGCGCCAGCAGTCAATCTATCAGGGGCTATGGCTACACCTTC.

The rearrangement links TRBV5-1 to TRBJ2-2; D is undetermined. Deletions cut 0 bases from V and 0 bases from J, with 6 bases between. Germline CDR1 reads SGHRS; CDR2 reads YFSETQ. CDR3 length equals 15 residues. The CDR3 region is CASSLALTNTGELFF. For the CDR3, the DNA is TGCGCCAGCAGCTTGGCACTTACGAACACCGGGGAGCTGTTTTTT.

V gene TRBV19 combines with J gene TRBJ1-1; D unresolved. Trimming removed 4 bases from V and 2 bases from J, with 11 bases in between. CDR3 size: 14 residues. Germline CDR1 is LNHDA and CDR2 is SQIVND (reference sequence). CDR3 nucleotides: TGTGCCAGTAGTAGACTGAGCGATAACACTGAAGCTTTCTTT. Protein product: CASSRLSDNTEAFF.

This clone turned up a few times. This chain joins TRBV18 and TRBJ1-1, with D perhaps TRBD1 (5 bases). CDR3 size: 14 residues. The germline gives CDR1 KGHSH, CDR2 LQKENI. Trimming left V 5 bases short and J 0 bases short, with 10 bases between. CDR3 loop: CASSGTGLNTEAFF. In nucleotides, the CDR3 is TGTGCCAGCTCAGGGACGGGACTGAACACTGAAGCTTTCTTT.

This sequence joins TRBV7-9 and TRBJ2-3, with TRBD1 as a possible D gene (6 bases). Trimming pared 1 base from V and 0 bases from J, leaving 14 bases between. Germline values: CDR1 SEHNR, CDR2 FQNEAQ (reference sequence). The CDR3 length is 17 residues. CDR3 sequence (DNA): TGTGCCAGCAGCTTAGGATCGGACAGTGCTAGCACAGATACGCAGTATTTT. Encoded protein: CASSLGSDSASTDTQYF.

The chain joins TRBV7-2 to TRBJ2-1; D may be TRBD1 (5 bases). Germline loops: CDR1 SGHTA, CDR2 FQGNSA. The CDR3 sequence is 14 residues long. V was cut by 1 base and J by 6 bases, with 10 bases left in between. The DNA of the CDR3 is TGTGCCAGCAGCTTAGGCGTCCAGGGCAATGAGCAGTTCTTC. Translating gives CASSLGVQGNEQFF.

This chain connects TRBV7-2 to TRBJ1-2; D may be TRBD1 (5 bases). The CDR3 sequence is 15 residues long. The germline CDR1 and CDR2 sequences are SGHTA and FQGNSA. V dropped 5 bases and J dropped 7 bases, with 20 bases sitting between them. The CDR3 DNA sequence: TGTGCCAGCAGCCAATATATGGGCAGGGAAGGTGGCTACACCTTC. This codes for CASSQYMGREGGYTF.